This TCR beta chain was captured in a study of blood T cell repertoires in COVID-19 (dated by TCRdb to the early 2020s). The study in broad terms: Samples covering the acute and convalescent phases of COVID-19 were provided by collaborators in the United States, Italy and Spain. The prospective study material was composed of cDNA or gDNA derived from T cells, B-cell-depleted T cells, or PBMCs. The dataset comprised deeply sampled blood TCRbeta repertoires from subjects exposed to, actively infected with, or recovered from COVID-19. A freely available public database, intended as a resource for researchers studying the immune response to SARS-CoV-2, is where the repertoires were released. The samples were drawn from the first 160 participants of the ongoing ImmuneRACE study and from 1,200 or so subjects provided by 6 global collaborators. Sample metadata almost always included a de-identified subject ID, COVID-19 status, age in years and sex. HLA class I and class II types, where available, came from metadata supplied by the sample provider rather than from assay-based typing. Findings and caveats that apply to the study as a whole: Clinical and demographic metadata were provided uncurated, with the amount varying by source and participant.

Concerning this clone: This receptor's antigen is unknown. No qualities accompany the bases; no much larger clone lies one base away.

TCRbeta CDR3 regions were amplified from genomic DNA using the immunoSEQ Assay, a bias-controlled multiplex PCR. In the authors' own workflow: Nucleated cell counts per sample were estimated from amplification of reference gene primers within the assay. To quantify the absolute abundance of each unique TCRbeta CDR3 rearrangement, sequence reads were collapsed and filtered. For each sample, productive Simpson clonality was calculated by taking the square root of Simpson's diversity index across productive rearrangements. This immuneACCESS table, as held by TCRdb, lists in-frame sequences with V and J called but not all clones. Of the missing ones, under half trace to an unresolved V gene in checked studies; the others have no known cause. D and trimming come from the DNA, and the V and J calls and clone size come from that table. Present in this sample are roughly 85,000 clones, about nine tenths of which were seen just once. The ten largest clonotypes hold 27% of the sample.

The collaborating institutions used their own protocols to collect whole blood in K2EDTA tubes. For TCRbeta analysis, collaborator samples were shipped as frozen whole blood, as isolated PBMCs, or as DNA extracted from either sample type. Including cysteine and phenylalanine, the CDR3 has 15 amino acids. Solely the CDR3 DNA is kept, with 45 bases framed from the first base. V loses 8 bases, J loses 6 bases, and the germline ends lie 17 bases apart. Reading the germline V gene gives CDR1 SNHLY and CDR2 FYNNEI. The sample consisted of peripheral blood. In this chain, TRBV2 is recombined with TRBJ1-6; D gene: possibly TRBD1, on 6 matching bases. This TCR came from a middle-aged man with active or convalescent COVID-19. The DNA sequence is TGTGCCAGCCTCGAAATGGGACAACGTAATTCACCCCTCCACTTT. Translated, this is CASLEMGQRNSPLHF.